One sample yielded the 7 T cell receptor beta chains listed below, sequenced in a study of a mutant IDH1 vaccine in newly diagnosed glioma. Antigens of these TCRs are unknown. The method was immunoSEQ multiplex PCR; TCRdb's version includes in-frame clones alone and lacks a portion of them. The sample lists just over 65,000 clones, 80% to 85% occurring once. Indicated time point: week 35, safety follow-up. Alongside topical imiquimod, each dose of vaccine comprised 300 ug of mutant IDH1 20-mer peptide. Sequences were derived from PBMCs, sampled from a glioma patient whose treatment included an IDH1 peptide vaccine. Receptors originate from a man between 18 and 29 years old with glioma.

This clone has a single count. The rearrangement links TRBV7-9 to TRBJ2-5; a weak D match, TRBD2 (6 bases). The ends were cut back, 0 bases at V and 2 bases at J, with 10 bases in the middle. This CDR3 has 15 amino acids. CDR1 SEHNR and CDR2 FQNEAQ come from the germline V gene (reference sequence). The CDR3 region is CASSLARTIQETQYF. In DNA, the CDR3 is TGTGCCAGCAGCTTAGCGAGGACTATTCAAGAGACCCAGTACTTC.

DNA for the CDR3: TGTGCCAGCAGCCAAGGACAGGGTGGCGAGCAGTACTTC. This gives the protein CASSQGQGGEQYF. This chain links TRBV7-3 with TRBJ2-7; 8 bases are a match to TRBD1. V was pared by 5 bases and J by 6 bases, with 6 bases of the junction left unmatched. This CDR3 contains 13 residues. From germline, CDR1 is SGHTA and CDR2 FQGTGA.

The chain joins TRBV6-5 to TRBJ2-7; D could derive from TRBD1 or TRBD2 (5 bases each). V was trimmed by 3 bases and J by 2 bases, leaving 17 bases between them. Germline CDR1 MNHEY, CDR2 SVGAGI. The CDR3 has 16 amino acids. In DNA form, the CDR3 reads TGTGCCAGCAGTTATGCTCGGGGCACTCAGACCTACGAGCAGTACTTC. This encodes CASSYARGTQTYEQYF.

The V call is TRBV6-5, the J call TRBJ1-2; TRBD1 agrees at 7 bases. Germline V gives CDR1 MNHEY, CDR2 SVGAGI. Losses at the gene ends were 5 bases for V and 3 bases for J; bases not matched to a gene: 9. The length of the CDR3 is 15 residues. The CDR3 here is CASSSPGGGDYGYTF. In DNA, the CDR3 is TGTGCCAGCAGTAGCCCGGGAGGGGGCGACTATGGCTACACCTTC.

The V and J genes are TRBV30 and TRBJ1-1, with D possibly TRBD1 on 5 matching bases. The V and J ends lost 4 bases and 11 bases respectively, with 17 bases between them. This CDR3 is 12 amino acids long. Germline lookup yields CDR1 GTSNPN and CDR2 SVGIG (reference sequence). The CDR3 spells CAWKSWGEEAFF. The CDR3 DNA reads as TGTGCCTGGAAAAGTTGGGGGGAGGAGGCTTTCTTT.

The chain carries TRBV27 and TRBJ2-1, with TRBD1 matching over 7 bases. The CDR3 runs to 15 residues. CDR1 and CDR2 (germline): MNHEY, SMNVEV (reference sequence). J lost 4 bases, V lost 2 bases, and 5 bases had no gene match. The CDR3 reads CASSLRGTAYNEQFF. In DNA form, the CDR3 reads TGTGCCAGCAGTTTAAGGGGGACAGCTTACAATGAGCAGTTCTTC.

V gene TRBV4-2 combines with J gene TRBJ1-4; the match to TRBD1 covers 7 bases. Trimming cost V 0 bases and J 5 bases; bases outside gene matches: 0. This CDR3 contains 14 residues. CDR1 and CDR2 from the germline V gene are LGHNA and YNFKEQ. The CDR3 loop reads CASSQDRGNEKLFF. CDR3 nucleotides: TGTGCCAGCAGCCAAGACAGGGGGAATGAAAAACTGTTTTTT.